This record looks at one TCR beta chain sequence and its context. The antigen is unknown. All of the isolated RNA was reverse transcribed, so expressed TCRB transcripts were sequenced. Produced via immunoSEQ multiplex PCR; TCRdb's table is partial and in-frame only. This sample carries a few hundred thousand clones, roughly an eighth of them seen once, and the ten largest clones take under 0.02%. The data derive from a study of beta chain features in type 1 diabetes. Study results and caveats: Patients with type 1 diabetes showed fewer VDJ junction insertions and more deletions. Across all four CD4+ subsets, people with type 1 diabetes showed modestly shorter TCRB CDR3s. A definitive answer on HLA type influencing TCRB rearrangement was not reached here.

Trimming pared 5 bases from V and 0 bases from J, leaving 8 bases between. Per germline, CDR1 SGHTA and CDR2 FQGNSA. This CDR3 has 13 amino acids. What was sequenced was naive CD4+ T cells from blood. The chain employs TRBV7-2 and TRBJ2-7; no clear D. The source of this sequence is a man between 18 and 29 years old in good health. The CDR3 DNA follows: TGTGCCAGCAGCCCGTCCGTCTCCTACGAGCAGTACTTC. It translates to CASSPSVSYEQYF.